The T cell receptor beta chain described here comes from a study of CD8 T cells in Susac syndrome (dated by TCRdb to about 2019). Looking at the study overall: The study used repertoire sequencing to test whether antigen drove CD8+ T cell activation and differentiation in Susac syndrome. Clonality of the CD8+ T cell repertoire was compared between more than 10 healthy donors, around 14 Susac syndrome patients and some 15 multiple sclerosis patients. The research as a whole found: The TCR sequencing and HLA analysis was acknowledged to have included a relatively small number of individuals.

Worth noting for this clonotype: Which antigen it targets is not known. No much larger clonotype is one base removed from it; base qualities were not supplied.

Between the V and J ends, shortened by 5 bases and 7 bases respectively, the junction contains 14 bases. CDR1 SNHLY and CDR2 FYNNEI were looked up in the germline V gene. The cysteine opens and the phenylalanine closes a CDR3 of 13 amino acids. Left in the record is the CDR3 DNA by itself, 39 bases read in frame from the first base. RNA was extracted using the RNeasy kit, and about 0.45 to 1 microgram was reverse transcribed with random hexamers. The immunoSEQ multiplex PCR assay, which covers 54 Vbeta and 13 Jbeta segments, was used to amplify TCR beta CDR3 regions. Bias from PCR amplification was corrected by using a synthetic template baseline for primer optimization and for computational correction. As for how the authors treated the data: Reads were annotated to V, D and J genes per IMGT and analyzed with immunoSEQ Analyzer, keeping only productive sequences. Clonality was calculated as one minus the Shannon entropy normalized by log2 of the number of productive unique sequences. Public and private clones were assessed among the 100 most prevalent clones of each patient and control. Clones were defined as Susac-specific if absent from the healthy and MS cohorts, from more than 900 published viral clones and from other ImmuneACCESS disease sequences. In TCRdb, the public reads were trimmed at Q25 with fastp and aligned with MiXCR, with productive beta chains retained. Each record represents a unique CDR3 protein, reported with the most common genes and DNA among its rows. The V and J calls and clone size are TCRdb's, not the authors'. The table for this sample lists approximately 68,000 distinct CDR3 sequences; approximately 94% of them were counted only once. The ten largest account for roughly 0.4% of the sample.

Peripheral blood CD8+ and CD4+ T cells from healthy donors, Susac syndrome patients and multiple sclerosis patients were profiled using high-throughput TCR beta sequencing. Treatment-naive patients with stable or active relapsing-remitting disease fulfilling revised McDonald criteria were used as multiple sclerosis controls. Bulk CD8+ and CD4+ T cells were purified by magnetic negative isolation, while CD8+ TEMRA cells were enriched using FACS. Blood was drawn into EDTA tubes, processed within 24 hours, and PBMCs were isolated by density gradient centrifugation. PBMCs intended for TCR sequencing were cryopreserved in liquid nitrogen and were subsequently thawed in a 37 degrees C water bath. The sorted or isolated CD4+, CD8+ and CD8+ TEMRA cells reached a purity of at least 90%.

The TCR sequence derives from a human donor with multiple sclerosis. The rearranged chain carries TRBV2 and TRBJ1-1; confidence is insufficient to name the D gene. The material sequenced was CD8+ T cells from PBMCs. The nucleotides read TGTGCCAGCAGTCCGCAGGACGGCTATGAAGCTTTCTTT. The translation is CASSPQDGYEAFF.